Included here is one T cell receptor (beta chain) sequence, with context. Its antigen target is currently unknown. Including cysteine and phenylalanine, the CDR3 has 15 amino acids. The entry carries no DNA sequence. CDR1 and CDR2, looked up from the germline V gene (reference sequence), are DFQATT and SNEGSKA. This record belongs to a study of monozygotic twins with inflammatory bowel disease (dated by TCRdb to about 2019). About the full investigation: The full study comprised about 28 monozygotic twin pairs: nine German pairs (four IBD-concordant, five IBD-discordant) and 19 IBD-discordant Danish pairs. Each individual had, on average, about 151 000 unique TCRalpha sequences and 181 000 unique TCRbeta sequences available for analysis. Within discordant pairs, disease-associated traits were sought mainly by comparing IBD patients with their genetically identical healthy co-twins.

Points the paper makes about the study in general: IBD patients had lower TCRbeta repertoire diversity, measured by the inverse Simpson index, than their healthy co-twins. IBD patients shared fewer clonotypes with other individuals than healthy twins did, most markedly in patients showing signs of disease activity. Repertoire similarity did not differ between concordant and discordant twins, which could be due to limited statistical power. No single strong signal or clonotype linked to IBD turned up in the results, so the idea that one exists was not supported. Because patients received different immunosuppressive treatments, the repertoires may have picked up extra background noise and variability between individuals. The analysis was unable to tell apart different T cell subtypes.

Libraries were prepared through 5' RACE. The input for every TCR library was 3500 ng of total RNA. cDNA was synthesized with SMARTScribe reverse transcriptase in eight separate reactions per sample. During cDNA synthesis, unique molecular identifiers containing a 6-nucleotide sample barcode were introduced by template switching. TCRalpha and TCRbeta cDNA was amplified in two nested PCRs of roughly 17 and 9 cycles, and bead purification was carried out after each PCR. Before amplification, the cDNA was both treated with uracil DNA-glycosylase and purified with the QIAquick PCR purification kit. The second PCR added Illumina TruSeq-compatible adapters along with sample-specific barcodes. TapeStation and Qubit were used to check library quality and concentration, and roughly 4.9 ng of each library was pooled. The pooled libraries were sequenced with 2 x 100 bp reads and custom sequencing primers on an Illumina HiSeq2500 single-index Rapid Run. The paper's data handling went like this. PCR and sequencing errors were corrected by UMI-based consensus assembly using MiGEC version 1.2.6. V(D)J alignment, clonotype assembly and CDR3 extraction were performed with MiXCR version 2.1.1. To normalise gene usage, clonotype sharing and MAIT/NKT TCR abundance, the top 1000, 10 000 and 20 000 clonotypes in each sample were analysed. Diversity was computed as the inverse Simpson index with the vegan R package after downsampling to 27 000 UMIs. Statistical testing used paired Mann-Whitney U tests on the discordant twin pairs and applied Benjamini-Hochberg correction for multiple testing. With the reads reprocessed by TCRdb, a single entry stands for each CDR3 protein sequence and no DNA is reported. Here the V and J calls rest on TCRdb's processing, not on the authors' analysis. The sample table holds some 150,000 distinct CDR3 sequences. Jointly, the top ten make up roughly 2.6% of the sample.

From each donor, a roughly 2.6 ml peripheral blood sample was collected into PAXgene tubes and stored at -80 degrees C. Total RNA was isolated from whole blood with the PAXgene blood miRNA kit on an automated QIAcube, without T cell sorting. Peripheral blood from monozygotic twin pairs, either concordant or discordant for inflammatory bowel disease, underwent deep TCRalpha and TCRbeta repertoire profiling that used unique molecular barcoding. For every twin pair, smoking habits were documented, and each individual was categorised as a current, former or never smoker. This receptor chain uses TRBV20-1 and TRBJ2-1; TCRdb's D call, TRBD2, is unchecked because there is no DNA. The sequencing input was blood. The receptor was derived from a human donor with ulcerative colitis or Crohn's disease, or a healthy co-twin of an affected twin (not recorded which). The CDR3 protein is CSANIAASSYNEQFF.